A single sample gave rise to the 17 T cell receptor beta chains below, sequenced in a study of neurological immune-mediated disorders. TCRdb analysed the 5' RACE reads with MiXCR anew, one entry per CDR3 protein. The sample has tens of thousands of distinct CDR3 sequences, 13% to 15% seen once. Sequencing was performed on PBMCs. The receptors originated from a woman aged 45-65 years in good health.

This clonotype was recorded many times. The CDR3 sequence: CASSQRTSGSPLHF. CDR3 nucleotides: TGTGCCAGCAGCCAACGGACTAGCGGTTCACCCCTCCACTTT. The chain carries TRBV3-1 and TRBJ1-6; D remains unclear. This CDR3 has 14 residues. V dropped 2 bases and J dropped 9 bases, with 11 bases sitting between them. From germline, CDR1 is LGHDT and CDR2 YNNKEL (reference sequence).

CDR3 nucleotide sequence: TGCGCCAGCAGTGAAGGGGTTCCCCCATACAATGAGCAGTTCTTC. Translated: CASSEGVPPYNEQFF. The V call is TRBV10-1, the J call TRBJ2-1, with D perhaps TRBD1 (5 bases). V was cut by 3 bases and J by 4 bases, with 13 bases left in between. Germline V CDR1 and CDR2: WNHNN, SYGVQD (reference sequence). CDR3 size: 15 residues.

This clonotype has at least ten counts. In nucleotides, the CDR3 is TGTGCCAGCAGTTACTCTCGGGGGGCATACAATGAGCAGTTCTTC. Translating it yields CASSYSRGAYNEQFF. The V call is TRBV6-6, the J call TRBJ2-1; possible D gene TRBD2, 7 bases. Deletions cut 0 bases from V and 4 bases from J, with 10 bases between. The CDR3 has 15 amino acids. Germline CDR1 is MNHNY and CDR2 is SVGAGI (reference sequence).

This clonotype was seen a handful of times. The chain links TRBV5-1 to TRBJ2-2, with D possibly matching TRBD2 (5 bases). Germline V lookup: CDR1 SGHRS, CDR2 YFSETQ. This CDR3 region has 16 residues. Trimming pared 4 bases from V and 4 bases from J, leaving 17 bases between. CDR3 nucleotides: TGCGCCAGCAGCCCCCTAGCCGGACGCGGCACCGGGGAGCTGTTTTTT. Translating it yields CASSPLAGRGTGELFF.

This clonotype was recorded at least ten times. The genes are TRBV24-1 and TRBJ2-6; 7 nucleotides match TRBD1. Germline V gives CDR1 KGHDR, CDR2 SFDVKD. The CDR3 extends over 18 amino acids. Trimming at V came to 4 bases and at J to 0 bases, leaving 8 bases not matched to a gene. The chain's CDR3 is CATSDGTDRLSGANVLTF. For the CDR3, the DNA is TGTGCCACCAGTGACGGGACAGACCGCCTCTCTGGGGCCAACGTCCTGACTTTC.

This clonotype was seen repeatedly, ten times or more. This sequence joins TRBV3-1 and TRBJ2-3; D is undetermined. CDR1 LGHDT and CDR2 YNNKEL come from the germline V gene (reference sequence). With 4 bases removed from V and 4 bases from J, the gap between germline ends came to 12 bases. The CDR3 covers 14 residues. The CDR3 sequence is CASSPVARSDTQYF. In DNA, the CDR3 is TGTGCCAGCAGCCCAGTAGCTAGGTCAGATACGCAGTATTTT.

This clonotype was seen ten or more times. The chain couples TRBV29-1 to TRBJ2-7; a possible D gene is TRBD1 (6 bases). The CDR3 is made up of 13 amino acids. Germline lookup yields CDR1 SQVTM and CDR2 ANQGSEA. V was shortened by 2 bases and J by 3 bases, with 11 bases between the two germline ends. CDR3 residues: CSVETGRGYEQYF. The CDR3 DNA is TGCAGCGTTGAAACAGGGAGAGGCTACGAGCAGTACTTC.

There are many counts of this clonotype. The V gene is TRBV15, the J gene TRBJ2-3; D remains unclear. V lost 1 base and J lost 0, with 2 bases in between. This CDR3 contains 13 residues. Germline values: CDR1 LNHNV, CDR2 YYDKDF (reference sequence). The CDR3 bases are TGTGCCACCAGCAGAGGAAGCACAGATACGCAGTATTTT. This codes for CATSRGSTDTQYF.

This clonotype appeared many times. The chain couples TRBV15 to TRBJ2-5, with D tentatively TRBD2 (6 bases). The CDR3 loop spans 16 amino acids. Per the germline V gene, CDR1 is LNHNV and CDR2 is YYDKDF (reference sequence). V lost 1 base and J lost 3, with 15 bases in between. The CDR3 loop is CATSRAWGGPKETQYF. CDR3 sequence (DNA): TGTGCCACCAGCAGAGCTTGGGGAGGACCCAAAGAGACCCAGTACTTC.

This clonotype was seen ten or more times. The chain employs TRBV28 and TRBJ2-1, with D possibly TRBD2 on 7 matching bases. The germline CDR1 and CDR2 sequences are MDHEN and SYDVKM. Trimming pared 8 bases from V and 9 bases from J, leaving 23 bases between. The CDR3 length is 15 residues. The CDR3 DNA is TGTGCCAGCTGTCGAGCGGGCGGGGGCCGCGGTGAGCAGTTCTTC. This translates into CASCRAGGGRGEQFF. Complete variable domain (other parts from reference TRBV28 and TRBJ2-1): DVKVTQSSRYLVKRTGEKVFLECVQDMDHENMFWYRQDPGLGLRLIYFSYDVKMKEKGDIPEGYSVSREKKERFSLILESASTNQTSMYLCASCRAGGGRGEQFFGPGTRLTVL.

This clonotype was counted ten times or more. The chain uses TRBV5-6 and TRBJ1-3, with 7 bases fitting TRBD1. V gave up 4 bases and J gave up 6 bases; unmatched junction bases: 7. Germline CDR1 reads SGHDT; CDR2 reads YYEEEE. There are 14 residues in the CDR3. The CDR3 reads CASSQDRILNTIYF. DNA of the CDR3: TGTGCCAGCAGCCAGGACAGGATTTTAAACACCATATATTTT.

This clonotype occurred many times. The chain uses TRBV5-1 and TRBJ2-2; maybe TRBD2 (5 bases). V lost 7 bases and J 5 bases, leaving 15 bases between the germline ends. CDR1 is SGHRS and CDR2 is YFSETQ in the germline V gene. The CDR3 spans 14 residues. CDR3 nucleotides: TGCGCCAGCTCGAAGGAGGCGGAAACCGGGGAGCTGTTTTTT. It codes for CASSKEAETGELFF.

The chain uses TRBV18 and TRBJ1-1; the D gene is possibly TRBD1 (6 bases). Germline V gene sequence: CDR1 KGHSH, CDR2 LQKENI. This CDR3 spans 15 amino acids. The germline V and J ends were trimmed by 3 bases and 0 bases, with 11 bases remaining between them. CDR3 amino acids: CASSPGHLMNTEAFF. CDR3 in DNA: TGTGCCAGCTCACCGGGACATCTCATGAACACTGAAGCTTTCTTT.

This chain uses TRBV7-8 with TRBJ2-2; maybe TRBD1 (8 bases). The germline gives CDR1 SGHVS, CDR2 FQNEAQ. The ends were cut back, 5 bases at V and 3 bases at J, with 13 bases in the middle. The CDR3 sequence is 15 residues long. This chain's CDR3 is CASSTTGGDTGELFF. The CDR3 region has the DNA TGTGCCAGCAGCACTACAGGGGGGGACACCGGGGAGCTGTTTTTT.

This clonotype was counted only a few times. V usage is TRBV7-2 and J usage is TRBJ2-2; 8 nucleotides align to TRBD2. This CDR3 spans 15 amino acids. Unmatched junction bases numbered 9, after V lost 7 bases and J lost 5 bases. CDR1 is SGHTA and CDR2 is FQGNSA in the germline V gene. This CDR3 is CASTRGTRSTGELFF. As DNA, the CDR3 is TGTGCCAGCACCCGCGGGACTAGAAGTACCGGGGAGCTGTTTTTT.

This clonotype showed up many times. The chain carries TRBV5-1 and TRBJ1-2; tentative D call: TRBD1 (6 bases). The germline V gene encodes CDR1 SGHRS and CDR2 YFSETQ. V lost 4 bases and J 8 bases, leaving 12 bases between the germline ends. The CDR3 extends over 12 amino acids. The CDR3 is CASSLPGDGYTF. CDR3 bases: TGCGCCAGCAGCCTGCCAGGGGACGGCTACACCTTC.

In its sample, this clonotype was seen many times. V usage is TRBV5-1 and J usage is TRBJ2-3; no clear D. The V end lost 0 bases, the J end lost 5 bases, and 13 bases lay between the germline ends. The CDR3 covers 15 residues. In germline, CDR1 is SGHRS, CDR2 YFSETQ. The CDR3: CASSLVWDGEDTQYF. CDR3 DNA: TGCGCCAGCAGCTTGGTTTGGGATGGGGAAGATACGCAGTATTTT.